A selection of T cell receptor beta chains follows, all from one sample in a study of CD8 T cells in ankylosing spondylitis. In TCRdb, the 5' RACE reads were re-called with MiXCR into one record per CDR3 protein. The sample lists about 330,000 distinct CDR3 sequences, 8% occurring once. Source material: blood, either unsorted or a sorted T cell fraction (not recorded which). These receptors all stem from a male donor with ankylosing spondylitis. Both conserved end residues are part of each CDR3. The D gene is left open where the match is weak. The size field is filled for only some rows; it gives once, few, many or a size class.

v_gene	j_gene	d_gene	abundance	CDR3aa	CDR3nt
TRBV11-2	TRBJ1-3	NA	NA	CASSYIALGNTIYF	TGTGCCAGCAGTTACATAGCTCTAGGAAACACCATATATTTT
TRBV27	TRBJ2-6	NA	few	CASSLNGRSGANVLTF	TGTGCCAGCAGTTTAAATGGGCGGTCTGGGGCCAACGTCCTGACTTTC
TRBV27	TRBJ1-6	TRBD1	NA	CASSPQGQGNSPLHF	TGTGCCAGCAGTCCCCAAGGACAGGGAAATTCACCCCTCCACTTT
TRBV5-1	TRBJ2-7	NA	NA	CASRHTTGLSYEQYF	TGCGCCAGCAGACATACGACAGGACTCTCCTACGAGCAGTACTTC
TRBV28	TRBJ2-5	NA	NA	CASSLLVSGGTEETQYF	TGTGCCAGCAGTTTATTAGTTAGCGGAGGAACGGAAGAGACCCAGTACTTC
TRBV24-1	TRBJ2-5	TRBD2	NA	CATSDGAGVGTQYF	TGTGCCACCAGTGATGGGGCGGGAGTGGGGACCCAGTACTTC
TRBV30	TRBJ2-2	NA	NA	CAWTSGNTGELFF	TGTGCCTGGACGAGCGGAAACACCGGGGAGCTGTTTTTT
TRBV12-3/TRBV12-4	TRBJ1-6	TRBD1	many	CASSPTGSNSPLHF	TGTGCCAGCAGTCCGACAGGGAGCAATTCACCCCTCCACTTT
TRBV24-1	TRBJ2-7	NA	NA	CATSDKRATGTIPSYEQYF	TGTGCCACCAGTGATAAGCGGGCAACAGGTACCATACCCTCCTACGAGCAGTACTTC
TRBV15	TRBJ1-5	NA	NA	CATSRTPIQPQHF	TGTGCCACCAGCAGGACCCCCATTCAGCCCCAGCATTTT
TRBV12-3/TRBV12-4	TRBJ1-1	NA	few	CASAMGGAISEAFF	TGTGCCAGCGCTATGGGGGGCGCGATTTCTGAAGCTTTCTTT
TRBV5-1	TRBJ2-1	TRBD1	many	CASSLDGQGSYNEQFF	TGCGCCAGCAGCTTGGATGGACAGGGGAGTTACAATGAGCAGTTCTTC
TRBV29-1	TRBJ2-7	NA	NA	CSVVRTGLYEQYF	TGCAGCGTTGTTAGAACAGGACTCTACGAGCAGTACTTC
TRBV24-1	TRBJ2-2	NA	few	CATSDSGRRTGELFF	TGTGCCACCAGTGATTCCGGCAGACGTACCGGGGAGCTGTTTTTT
TRBV12-3/TRBV12-4	TRBJ2-5	TRBD1	NA	CASSPRWGGTGKETQYF	TGTGCCAGCAGCCCGCGTTGGGGTGGGACAGGGAAGGAGACCCAGTACTTC
TRBV15	TRBJ2-1	TRBD1	many	CATSWGQALNEQFF	TGTGCCACCAGCTGGGGACAGGCCCTAAATGAGCAGTTCTTC
TRBV29-1	TRBJ2-1	NA	few	CSCGSYNEQFF	TGCAGCTGTGGTTCCTACAATGAGCAGTTCTTC
TRBV29-1	TRBJ2-1	NA	many	CSGWPGSNEQFF	TGCAGCGGGTGGCCAGGGTCGAATGAGCAGTTCTTC
TRBV5-1	TRBJ1-2	TRBD1	NA	CASSNPGQGDYTF	TGCGCCAGCAGCAATCCGGGACAGGGTGACTACACCTTC
TRBV5-1	TRBJ1-4	NA	many	CASSLVGWNNEKLFF	TGCGCCAGCAGCTTGGTGGGCTGGAATAATGAAAAACTGTTTTTT
TRBV27	TRBJ2-1	TRBD2	NA	CASSRTGTRIHEQFF	TGTGCCAGCAGTCGTACCGGGACTAGGATCCATGAGCAGTTCTTC
TRBV28	TRBJ1-2	NA	few	CASSLLQRGGYTF	TGTGCCAGCAGTTTATTACAAAGAGGTGGCTACACCTTC